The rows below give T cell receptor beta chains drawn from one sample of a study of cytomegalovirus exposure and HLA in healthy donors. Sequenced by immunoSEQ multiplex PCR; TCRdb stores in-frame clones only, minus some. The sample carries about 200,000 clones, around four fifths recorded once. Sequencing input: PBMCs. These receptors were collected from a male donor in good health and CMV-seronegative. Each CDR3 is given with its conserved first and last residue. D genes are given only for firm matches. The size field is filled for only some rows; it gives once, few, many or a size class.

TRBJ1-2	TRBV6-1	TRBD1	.	CASRQTGVDGYTF	TGTGCCAGCAGGCAGACAGGGGTCGATGGCTACACCTTC
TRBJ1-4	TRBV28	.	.	CASTPWEGGEKLFF	TGTGCCAGCACCCCCTGGGAGGGGGGTGAAAAACTGTTTTTT
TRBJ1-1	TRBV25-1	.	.	CASSEGGARTYTEAFF	TGTGCCAGCAGTGAGGGCGGGGCCCGTACCTACACTGAAGCTTTCTTT
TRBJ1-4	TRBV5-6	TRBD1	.	CASSNALGQGDEKLFF	TGTGCCAGCAGTAACGCCTTGGGACAGGGGGACGAAAAACTGTTTTTT
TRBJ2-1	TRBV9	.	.	CASSVVPLGTYNEQFF	TGTGCCAGCAGCGTAGTTCCTCTGGGGACATACAATGAGCAGTTCTTC
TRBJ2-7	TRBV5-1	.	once	CASSLDSGSSAGNSYEQYF	TGCGCCAGCAGCTTGGATAGTGGCAGCTCGGCGGGGAACTCCTACGAGCAGTACTTC
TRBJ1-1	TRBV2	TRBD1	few	CASVSQGVIAFF	TGTGCCAGCGTTTCGCAGGGGGTTATAGCTTTCTTT
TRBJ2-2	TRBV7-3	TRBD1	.	CASSLVGTGPGKLFF	TGTGCCAGCAGCTTAGTTGGGACAGGGCCCGGGAAGCTGTTTTTT
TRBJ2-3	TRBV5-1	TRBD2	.	CASKGSGSSTDTQYF	TGCGCCAGCAAGGGCAGCGGGAGCAGCACAGATACGCAGTATTTT
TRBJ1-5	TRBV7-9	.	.	CASSLVTGRGRSNQPQHF	TGTGCCAGCAGCTTAGTAACGGGCAGGGGTCGCAGCAATCAGCCCCAGCATTTT
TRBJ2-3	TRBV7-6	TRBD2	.	CASSSGVPSGTRTDTQYF	TGTGCCAGCAGCTCTGGGGTTCCTAGCGGGACTCGCACAGATACGCAGTATTTT
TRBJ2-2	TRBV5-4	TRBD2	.	CASSLVHGRADTGELFF	TGTGCCAGCAGCTTGGTCCACGGGAGGGCCGACACCGGGGAGCTGTTTTTT
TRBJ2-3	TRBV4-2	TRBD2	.	CASSLRGLAVSTDTQYF	TGTGCCAGCAGCCTAAGGGGACTAGCGGTTAGCACAGATACGCAGTATTTT
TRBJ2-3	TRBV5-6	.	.	CASSLVQTNAQDTQYF	TGTGCCAGCAGCTTGGTACAGACTAACGCACAGGATACGCAGTATTTT
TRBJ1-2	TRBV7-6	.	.	CASSSRPDNYGYTF	TGTGCCAGCAGCTCCAGGCCAGATAACTATGGCTACACCTTC